Shown below are 13 T cell receptor beta chains from a single sample sequenced in a study of CD8+ T cells in alopecia areata. Sequencing relied on a cDNA template that was reverse transcribed from extracted RNA. Profiled with immunoSEQ multiplex PCR; TCRdb holds only in-frame clones, not every one. The table has about 200,000 clones, under 40% seen once. As for treatment: oral pan-JAK inhibitor, 5-10 mg twice daily. Sequencing used CD4+ T cells sorted from blood, obtained at approximately week 30, from a patient treated with tofacitinib. These receptors came from a human donor with alopecia areata.

This clone was picked up a small number of times. The J gene is TRBJ2-1, the V gene TRBV5-1; perhaps TRBD2 as D (6 bases). Between the trimmed V and J ends, which lost 2 bases and 0 bases, there was a span of 9 bases. The length of the CDR3 is 15 residues. Germline V gene data show CDR1 as SGHRS and CDR2 as YFSETQ. The CDR3 region is CASSFLAVSYNEQFF. The CDR3 DNA reads TGCGCCAGCAGCTTCTTAGCGGTCTCCTACAATGAGCAGTTCTTC.

The chain uses TRBV14 and TRBJ1-1; a weak D match, TRBD1 (5 bases). The CDR3 sequence is 14 residues long. Germline V lookup: CDR1 SGHDN, CDR2 FVKESK. V was pared by 3 bases and J by 4 bases, with 12 bases between. The CDR3 reads CASSQGPLGTEAFF. DNA of the CDR3: TGTGCCAGCAGCCAGGGACCATTGGGCACTGAAGCTTTCTTT.

This clone was picked up a small number of times. The chain carries TRBV2 and TRBJ1-6; D unclear. V lost 7 bases and J 10 bases, leaving 8 bases between the germline ends. CDR1 and CDR2 from the germline V gene are SNHLY and FYNNEI. The CDR3 runs to 11 residues. The chain's CDR3 is CASTVGSPLHF. DNA of the CDR3: TGTGCCAGCACTGTGGGCTCACCCCTCCACTTT.

This clone was recorded a few times. V is TRBV7-9 and J is TRBJ1-5; 7 bases map to TRBD1. The CDR3 sequence is 15 residues long. CDR1 SEHNR and CDR2 FQNEAQ come from the germline V gene (reference sequence). V lost 4 bases and J lost 8; bases outside the gene matches: 11. CDR3 in amino acids: CASSSSDRALEPQHF. The CDR3 DNA reads as TGTGCCAGCAGCTCCAGCGACAGGGCACTCGAGCCCCAGCATTTT.

The chain is built from TRBV2 and TRBJ2-1; possible D gene TRBD2, 5 bases. This CDR3 contains 12 residues. The V and J ends lost 4 bases and 8 bases respectively, with 9 bases between them. The germline V gene encodes CDR1 SNHLY and CDR2 FYNNEI. CDR3 coding DNA: TGTGCCAGCAGTGCTAGCCACGATGAGCAGTTCTTC. Translated: CASSASHDEQFF.

The chain carries TRBV5-6 and TRBJ2-1, with D possibly matching TRBD2 (5 bases). The CDR3 is made up of 17 amino acids. V gave up 4 bases and J gave up 0 bases, with 17 bases separating them. Germline V gene sequence: CDR1 SGHDT, CDR2 YYEEEE. CDR3 coding DNA: TGTGCCAGCAGCGGTGGGCTAGCCATTAGCTCCTACAATGAGCAGTTCTTC. It encodes CASSGGLAISSYNEQFF.

The J gene is TRBJ2-1, the V gene TRBV25-1; no firm D call. V was pared by 2 bases and J by 6 bases, with 5 bases between. The CDR3 extends over 12 amino acids. Germline V gene data show CDR1 as MGHDK and CDR2 as SYGVNS. CDR3 sequence reads: CASSEVFNEQFF. CDR3 nucleotides: TGTGCCAGCAGTGAAGTCTTCAATGAGCAGTTCTTC.

This clone turned up a few times. Other nucleotide sequences in the sample specify the same CDR3. The chain employs TRBV5-1 and TRBJ1-3; no clear D gene. The CDR3 consists of 13 residues. The V gene lost 0 bases and the J gene lost 8 bases, with 9 bases spanning the gap. Per the germline V gene, CDR1 is SGHRS and CDR2 is YFSETQ. Here the CDR3 reads CASSLGQADTIYF. CDR3 nucleotide sequence: TGCGCCAGCAGCTTGGGGCAGGCAGACACCATATATTTT.

V is TRBV5-1 and J is TRBJ1-1; no clear D gene. The CDR3 totals 16 residues. Germline values: CDR1 SGHRS, CDR2 YFSETQ. V lost 0 bases to trimming and J lost 0 bases, with 12 bases between them. CDR3 nucleotides: TGCGCCAGCAGCTTGGTCGCAGGCGTCATGAACACTGAAGCTTTCTTT. Its translation is CASSLVAGVMNTEAFF.

The chain is built from TRBV7-9 and TRBJ2-5; 9 positions agree with TRBD1. Trimming cost V 5 bases and J 5 bases; bases outside gene matches: 9. Germline CDR1 and CDR2: SEHNR and FQNEAQ (reference sequence). The CDR3 consists of 15 residues. The CDR3 DNA follows: TGTGCCAGCAGCCCCGGACAGGGGACGGCGGAGACCCAGTACTTC. Amino acid sequence: CASSPGQGTAETQYF. The complete variable domain, with remaining parts taken from reference TRBV7-9 and TRBJ2-5, reads DTGVSQNPRHKITKRGQNVTFRCDPISEHNRLYWYRQTLGQGPEFLTYFQNEAQLEKSRLLSDRFSAERPKGSFSTLEIQRTEQGDSAMYLCASSPGQGTAETQYFGPGTRLLVL.

The rearrangement uses TRBV6-5 and TRBJ1-5, with D uncertain. The germline CDR1 and CDR2 sequences are MNHEY and SVGAGI. The CDR3 has 16 residues. V lost 4 bases and J lost 3, with 16 bases in between. This CDR3 is CASSSWTGGINQPQHF. The DNA of the CDR3 is TGTGCCAGCAGTTCCTGGACGGGAGGAATCAATCAGCCCCAGCATTTT.

The chain carries TRBV10-3 and TRBJ2-7; D remains unclear. Germline V CDR1 and CDR2: ENHRY, SYGVKD. CDR3 length: 14 residues. V lost 0 bases to trimming and J lost 2 bases, with 8 bases between them. CDR3 sequence (DNA): TGTGCCATCAGTGAGTCGGCCCGAACCTACGAGCAGTACTTC. It specifies CAISESARTYEQYF.

The rearrangement links TRBV25-1 to TRBJ1-4, with D unclear. The germline V and J ends were trimmed by 5 bases and 4 bases, with 17 bases remaining between them. Germline V lookup: CDR1 MGHDK, CDR2 SYGVNS. The CDR3 consists of 16 residues. The CDR3 region is CASSPLEEAINEKLFF. DNA of the CDR3: TGTGCCAGCAGTCCCCTGGAGGAGGCCATTAATGAAAAACTGTTTTTT.